This T cell receptor (beta chain) stems from a study of blood T cells in healthy people across ages. Primed by a sample-barcoded 5' primer and a J-beta primer mix, a second PCR proceeded for 7 to 11 cycles. TCRdb fed the 5' RACE reads into MiXCR, producing one record per CDR3 protein. The table has 790,000 or so distinct CDR3 sequences, about 45% seen once; the top ten hold around 18%. The germline V gene has CDR1 SNHLY and CDR2 FYNNEI. J was trimmed by 6 bases and V by 4 bases; bases with no gene match: 9. The CDR3 sequence is 14 residues long. About this clonotype: What it binds is not known.

Whole-study findings and limits: Naive T cell percentage and TCR beta diversity correlated strongly.

The receptor was isolated from a man older than 75 in good health. The chain joins TRBV2 to TRBJ2-7, with 7 bases that match TRBD2. Sequenced: blood. CDR3 loop: CASSVSRTGGEQYF. The CDR3 coding sequence is TGTGCCAGCAGTGTATCGAGGACGGGGGGCGAGCAGTACTTC.